The sequence of this T cell receptor (beta chain) was determined in a study of cytomegalovirus exposure and HLA in healthy donors. Overall study findings and caveats: Researchers left out some V segments, among them TRBV6-2 and TRBV6-3, as indistinguishable. Overall, about 160 TCR beta chains were annotated as cytomegalovirus-associated. Some highly shared sequence variants likely arose as a pipeline artifact.

V was pared by 6 bases and J by 1 base, with 7 bases between. The CDR3 has 13 residues. Germline V CDR1 and CDR2: WSHSY, SAAADI. PCR employed 60 Vbeta and 13 Jbeta primers. The assay was immunoSEQ multiplex PCR, and TCRdb's table has in-frame clones only and misses some. The data hold some 180,000 clones, with 83% observed a single time. Points on this clone: What it recognizes is unknown.

Material for sequencing was PBMCs. The sequence derives from a man in his forties or fifties in good health and CMV-seropositive. The chain carries TRBV10-2 and TRBJ1-3; D is uncertain. The CDR3 bases are TGCGCCAGCAGCGGAGGATCTGGAAACACCATATATTTT. Translated: CASSGGSGNTIYF.